Sequencing of this TCR beta chain was carried out in a study of Tregs in tolerant kidney transplant recipients. Across the whole study: Related graft donors supplied nonmyeloablative bone marrow transplants, and mixed chimerism was transient. Study findings and constraints: Validation in larger populations is needed because few patients were studied.

Comment on this clone: Its antigen is not identified.

Unstimulated Tregs (CD4+CD25+CD127-) and CD4+CD25- non-Tregs were sorted from PBMCs. Here immunoSEQ multiplex PCR was the method, and the copy in TCRdb shows in-frame clones only, minus some. In all, the sample yields tens of thousands of clones. The receptor was derived from a human donor who received a combined kidney and bone marrow transplant. The sample was CD4+ T cells from blood, taken before the transplant.

The covered CDR3 bases are TGTGCCAGCAGTGAAATGTTCACAGGGGCTCAGCCC. Residues: CASSEMFTGAQP. The full-length CDR3 reads as CASSEMFTGAQPQHF. The chain has TRBV2 and TRBJ1-5, with 7 nucleotides matching TRBD1. The read ends 3 residues early relative to the CDR3; the germline J gene fills the gap. The CDR3 contains 15 residues. The V segment lost 2 bases and the J segment 6 bases; nucleotides outside the gene matches: 7. The germline V gene encodes CDR1 SNHLY and CDR2 FYNNEI.